This T cell receptor beta chain derives from a study of T cell responses to AZD1222 COVID-19 vaccine. Notes on the study in general: Baseline seropositivity occurred in only a handful of AZD1222 recipients.

The repertoire was sequenced with immunoSEQ multiplex PCR; TCRdb's copy has only in-frame clones and lacks some. The sample has some 120,000 clones, 75% to 95% seen once. About this clone: The antigen is not known.

The CDR3 extends over 13 amino acids. Per germline, CDR1 SQVTM and CDR2 ANQGSEA. After removal of 7 bases from V and 2 bases from J, the junction contained 7 bases not matched to a gene. The sample consisted of peripheral blood, taken on day 0 of AZD1222 vaccination. This clonotype was obtained from an adult in good health. The rearrangement links TRBV29-1 to TRBJ1-1, with 7 bases aligning to TRBD1. The CDR3 loop is CSARGQGNTEAFF. CDR3 sequence (DNA): TGCAGCGCAAGGGGGCAAGGAAACACTGAAGCTTTCTTT. The variable domain in full, completed from reference TRBV29-1 and TRBJ1-1, reads SAVISQKPSRDICQRGTSLTIQCQVDSQVTMMFWYRQQPGQSLTLIATANQGSEATYESGFVIDKFPISRPNLTFSTLTVSNMSPEDSSIYLCSARGQGNTEAFFGQGTRLTVV.